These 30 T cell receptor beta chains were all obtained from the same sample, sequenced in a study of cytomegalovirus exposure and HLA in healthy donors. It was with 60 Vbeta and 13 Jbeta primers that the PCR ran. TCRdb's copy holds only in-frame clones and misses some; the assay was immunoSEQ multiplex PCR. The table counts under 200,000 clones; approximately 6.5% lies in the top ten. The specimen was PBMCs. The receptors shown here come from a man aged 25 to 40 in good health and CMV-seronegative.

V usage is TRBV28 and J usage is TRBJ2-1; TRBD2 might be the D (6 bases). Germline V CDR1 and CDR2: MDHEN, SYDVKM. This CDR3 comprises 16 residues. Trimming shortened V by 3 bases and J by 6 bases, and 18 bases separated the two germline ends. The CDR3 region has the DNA TGTGCCAGCAGTTTGGGGGGAGGCGGGACTTTCAATGAGCAGTTCTTC. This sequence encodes CASSLGGGGTFNEQFF.

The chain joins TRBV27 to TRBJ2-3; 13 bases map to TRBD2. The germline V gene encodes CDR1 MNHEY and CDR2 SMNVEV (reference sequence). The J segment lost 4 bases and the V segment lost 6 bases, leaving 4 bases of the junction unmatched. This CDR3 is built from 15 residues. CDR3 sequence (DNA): TGTGCCAGCAGCGCGGGACTAGCGGGGTCAGATACGCAGTATTTT. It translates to CASSAGLAGSDTQYF.

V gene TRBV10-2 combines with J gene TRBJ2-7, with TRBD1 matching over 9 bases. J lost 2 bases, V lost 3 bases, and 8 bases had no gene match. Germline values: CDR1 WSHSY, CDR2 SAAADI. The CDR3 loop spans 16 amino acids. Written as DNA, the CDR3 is TGCGCCAGCAGTGACGGTCCGGGACAGGGTACCTACGAGCAGTACTTC. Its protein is CASSDGPGQGTYEQYF.

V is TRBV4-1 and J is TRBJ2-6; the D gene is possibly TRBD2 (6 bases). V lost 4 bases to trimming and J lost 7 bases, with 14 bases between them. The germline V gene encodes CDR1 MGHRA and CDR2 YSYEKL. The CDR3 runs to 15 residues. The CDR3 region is CASSPEGLSANVLTF. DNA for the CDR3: TGCGCCAGCAGCCCGGAGGGCCTAAGTGCCAACGTCCTGACTTTC.

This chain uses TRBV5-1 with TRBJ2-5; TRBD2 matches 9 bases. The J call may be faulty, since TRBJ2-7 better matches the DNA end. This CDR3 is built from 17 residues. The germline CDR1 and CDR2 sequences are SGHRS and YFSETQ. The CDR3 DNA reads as TGCGCCAGCAGCTTCCCTCCTAGCGGGACATCTTCCTACGAGCAGTACTTC. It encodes CASSFPPSGTSSYEQYF.

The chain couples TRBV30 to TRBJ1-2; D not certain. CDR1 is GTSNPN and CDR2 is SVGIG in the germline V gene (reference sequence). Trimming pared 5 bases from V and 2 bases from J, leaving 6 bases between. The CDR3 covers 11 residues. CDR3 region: CAWGLNYGYTF. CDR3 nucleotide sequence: TGTGCCTGGGGGCTAAACTATGGCTACACCTTC.

The CDR3 DNA sequence: TGTGCCAGCAGCCTGGGACTAGCAGGGTACAATGAGCAGTTCTTC. Translated, it gives CASSLGLAGYNEQFF. The J gene is TRBJ2-1, the V gene TRBV7-6; 9 bases align to TRBD2. The CDR3 is 15 amino acids. With 5 bases clipped from V and 4 bases from J, the junction kept 6 bases outside the gene matches. Germline V gives CDR1 SGHVS, CDR2 FNYEAQ.

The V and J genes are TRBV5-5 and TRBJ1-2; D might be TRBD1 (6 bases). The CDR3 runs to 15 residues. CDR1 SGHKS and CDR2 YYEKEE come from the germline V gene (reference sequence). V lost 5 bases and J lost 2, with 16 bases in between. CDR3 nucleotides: TGTGCCAGCAGTCTTGCGGGGGGGCTCAACTATGGCTACACCTTC. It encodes CASSLAGGLNYGYTF.

CDR3 sequence reads: CASKSGTGGSLGNQPQHF. DNA for the CDR3: TGTGCCAGTAAATCCGGGACAGGGGGCAGTCTGGGCAATCAGCCCCAGCATTTT. The chain carries TRBV19 and TRBJ1-5, with 12 bases matching TRBD1. Germline V gene sequence: CDR1 LNHDA, CDR2 SQIVND (reference sequence). The CDR3 is 18 amino acids. After removal of 7 bases from V and 2 bases from J, the junction contained 12 bases not matched to a gene.

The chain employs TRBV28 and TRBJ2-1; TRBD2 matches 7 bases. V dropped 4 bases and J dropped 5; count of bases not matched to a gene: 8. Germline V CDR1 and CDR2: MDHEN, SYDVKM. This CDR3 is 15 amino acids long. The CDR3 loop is CASSSAGVGDNEQFF. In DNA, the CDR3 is TGTGCCAGCAGTTCTGCGGGAGTCGGGGACAATGAGCAGTTCTTC.

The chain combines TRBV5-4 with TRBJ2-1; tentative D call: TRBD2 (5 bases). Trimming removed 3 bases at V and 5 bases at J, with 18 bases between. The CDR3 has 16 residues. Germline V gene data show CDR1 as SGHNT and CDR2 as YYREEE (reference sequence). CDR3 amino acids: CASSWSWRALDNEQFF. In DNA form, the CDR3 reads TGTGCCAGCAGCTGGTCCTGGCGGGCGCTCGACAATGAGCAGTTCTTC.

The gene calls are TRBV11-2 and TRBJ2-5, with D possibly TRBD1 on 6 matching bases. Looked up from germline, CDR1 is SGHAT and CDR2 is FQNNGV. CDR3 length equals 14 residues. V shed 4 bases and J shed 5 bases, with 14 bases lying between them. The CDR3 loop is CASSSLQGRETQYF. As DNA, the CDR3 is TGTGCCAGCAGCTCCCTACAGGGAAGGGAGACCCAGTACTTC.

CDR3 loop: CASSWDTSSYEQYF. CDR3 in DNA: TGTGCCAGCAGCTGGGACACGAGCTCCTACGAGCAGTACTTC. The V call is TRBV5-4, the J call TRBJ2-7, with a possible D match to TRBD1 (6 bases). This CDR3 is built from 14 residues. V was trimmed by 3 bases and J by 0 bases, leaving 10 bases between them. Germline CDR1 reads SGHNT; CDR2 reads YYREEE (reference sequence).

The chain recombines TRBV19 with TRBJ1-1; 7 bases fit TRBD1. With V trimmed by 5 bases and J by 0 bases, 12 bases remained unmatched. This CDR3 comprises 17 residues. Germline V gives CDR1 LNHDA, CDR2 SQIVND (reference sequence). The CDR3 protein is CASSLQRYRGVNTEAFF. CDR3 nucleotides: TGTGCCAGTAGTCTCCAAAGGTACAGGGGCGTGAACACTGAAGCTTTCTTT.

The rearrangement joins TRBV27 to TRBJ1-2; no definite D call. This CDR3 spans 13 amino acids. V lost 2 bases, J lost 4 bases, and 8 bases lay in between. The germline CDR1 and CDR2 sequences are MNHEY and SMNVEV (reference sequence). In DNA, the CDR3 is TGTGCCAGCAGTTTAACCACGGGCTATGGCTACACCTTC. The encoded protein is CASSLTTGYGYTF.

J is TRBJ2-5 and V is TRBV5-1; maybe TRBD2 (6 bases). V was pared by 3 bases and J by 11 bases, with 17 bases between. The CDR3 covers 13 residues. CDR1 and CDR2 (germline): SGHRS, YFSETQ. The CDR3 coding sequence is TGCGCCAGCAGCTGGCGGGAACGTCGGGAGCAGTACTTC. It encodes CASSWRERREQYF.

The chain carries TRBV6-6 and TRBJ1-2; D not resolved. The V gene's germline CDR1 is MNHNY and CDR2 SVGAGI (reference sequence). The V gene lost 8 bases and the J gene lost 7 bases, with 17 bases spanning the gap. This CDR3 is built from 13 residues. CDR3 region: CASGAPTPGGYTF. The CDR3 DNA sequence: TGTGCCAGCGGCGCACCCACCCCGGGTGGCTACACCTTC.

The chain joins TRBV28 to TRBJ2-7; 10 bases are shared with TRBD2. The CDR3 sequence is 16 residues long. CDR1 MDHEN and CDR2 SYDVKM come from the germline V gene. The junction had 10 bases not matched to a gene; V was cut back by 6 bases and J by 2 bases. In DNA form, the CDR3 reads TGTGCCAGCAGCTCCGGAGTAGCGGGAGGAACCTACGAGCAGTACTTC. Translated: CASSSGVAGGTYEQYF. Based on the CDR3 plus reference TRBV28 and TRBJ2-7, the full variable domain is DVKVTQSSRYLVKRTGEKVFLECVQDMDHENMFWYRQDPGLGLRLIYFSYDVKMKEKGDIPEGYSVSREKKERFSLILESASTNQTSMYLCASSSGVAGGTYEQYFGPGTRLTVT.

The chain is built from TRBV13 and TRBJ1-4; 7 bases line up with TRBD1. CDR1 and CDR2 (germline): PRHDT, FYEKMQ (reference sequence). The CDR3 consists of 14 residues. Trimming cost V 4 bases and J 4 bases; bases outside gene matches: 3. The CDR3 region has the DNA TGTGCCAGCAGCTCGACAGGGTATAATGAAAAACTGTTTTTT. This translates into CASSSTGYNEKLFF. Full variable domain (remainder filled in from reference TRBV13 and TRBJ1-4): AAGVIQSPRHLIKEKRETATLKCYPIPRHDTVYWYQQGPGQDPQFLISFYEKMQSDKGSIPDRFSAQQFSDYHSELNMSSLELGDSALYFCASSSTGYNEKLFFGSGTQLSVL.

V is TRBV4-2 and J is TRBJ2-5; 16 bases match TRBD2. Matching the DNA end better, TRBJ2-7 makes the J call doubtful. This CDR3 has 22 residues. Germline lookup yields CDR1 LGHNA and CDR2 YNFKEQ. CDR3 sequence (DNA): TGTGCCAGCAGCCTAAGGGCCCTCTCCGGGACTAGCGGGGGGGGGAGCTCCTACGAGCAGTACTTC. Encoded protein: CASSLRALSGTSGGGSSYEQYF.

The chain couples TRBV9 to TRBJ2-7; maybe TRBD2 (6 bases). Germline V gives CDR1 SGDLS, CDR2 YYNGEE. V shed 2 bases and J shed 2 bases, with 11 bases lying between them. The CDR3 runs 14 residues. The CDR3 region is CASSVAGNTYEQYF. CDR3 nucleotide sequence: TGTGCCAGCAGCGTGGCGGGAAATACCTACGAGCAGTACTTC.

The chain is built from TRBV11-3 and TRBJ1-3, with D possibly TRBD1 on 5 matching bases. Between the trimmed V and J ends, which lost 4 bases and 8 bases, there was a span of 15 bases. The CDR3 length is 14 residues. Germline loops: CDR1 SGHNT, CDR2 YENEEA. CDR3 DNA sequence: TGTGCCAGCAGCTACGGGCCCCCCAGGGACACCATATATTTT. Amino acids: CASSYGPPRDTIYF.

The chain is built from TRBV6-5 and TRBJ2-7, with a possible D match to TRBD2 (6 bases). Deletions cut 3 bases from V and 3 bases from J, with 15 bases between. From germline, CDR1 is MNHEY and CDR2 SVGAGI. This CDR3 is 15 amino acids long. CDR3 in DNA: TGTGCCAGCAGTTATTCCGTGTGGAGGGGCTACGAGCAGTACTTC. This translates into CASSYSVWRGYEQYF.

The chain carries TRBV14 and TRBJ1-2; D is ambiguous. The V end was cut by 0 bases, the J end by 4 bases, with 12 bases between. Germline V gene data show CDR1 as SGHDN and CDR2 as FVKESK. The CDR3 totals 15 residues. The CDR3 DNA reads TGTGCCAGCAGCCAAGATATAGGCAGGATCTATGGCTACACCTTC. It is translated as CASSQDIGRIYGYTF.

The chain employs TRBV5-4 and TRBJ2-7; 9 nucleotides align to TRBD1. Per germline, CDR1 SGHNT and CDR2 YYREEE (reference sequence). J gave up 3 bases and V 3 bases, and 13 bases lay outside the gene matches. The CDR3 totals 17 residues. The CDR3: CASSWGDGDRALYEQYF. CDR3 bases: TGTGCCAGCAGCTGGGGGGATGGGGACAGGGCCCTCTACGAGCAGTACTTC.

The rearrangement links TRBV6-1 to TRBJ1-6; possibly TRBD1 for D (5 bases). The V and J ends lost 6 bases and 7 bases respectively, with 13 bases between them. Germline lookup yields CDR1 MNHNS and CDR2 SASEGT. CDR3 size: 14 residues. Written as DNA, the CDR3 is TGTGCCAGCAGACGGGGGGAAGTGAATTCACCCCTCCACTTT. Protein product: CASRRGEVNSPLHF.

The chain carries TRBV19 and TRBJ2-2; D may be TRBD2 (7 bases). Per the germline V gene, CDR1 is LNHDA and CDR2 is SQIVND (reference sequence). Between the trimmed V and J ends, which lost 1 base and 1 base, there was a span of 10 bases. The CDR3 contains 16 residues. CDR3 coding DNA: TGTGCCAGTAGTATAGCGAGGGGGGGGAACACCGGGGAGCTGTTTTTT. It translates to CASSIARGGNTGELFF.

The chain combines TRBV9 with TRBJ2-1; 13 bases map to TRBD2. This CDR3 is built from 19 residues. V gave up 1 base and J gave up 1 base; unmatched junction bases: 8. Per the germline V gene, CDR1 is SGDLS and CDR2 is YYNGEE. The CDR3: CASSVRTSGSKGSYNEQFF. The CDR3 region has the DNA TGTGCCAGCAGCGTAAGGACTAGCGGGAGTAAAGGTTCCTACAATGAGCAGTTCTTC.

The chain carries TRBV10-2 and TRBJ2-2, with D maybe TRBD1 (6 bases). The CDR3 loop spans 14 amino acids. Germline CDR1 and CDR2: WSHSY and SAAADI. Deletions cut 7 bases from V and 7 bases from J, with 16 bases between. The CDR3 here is CASKKVGADGELFF. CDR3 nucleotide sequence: TGCGCCAGCAAGAAGGTGGGGGCCGACGGGGAGCTGTTTTTT.

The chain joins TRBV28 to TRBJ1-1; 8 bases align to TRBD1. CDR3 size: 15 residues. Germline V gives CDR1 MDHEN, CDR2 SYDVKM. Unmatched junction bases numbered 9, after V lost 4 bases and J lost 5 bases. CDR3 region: CASSSPTGAGTEAFF. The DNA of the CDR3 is TGTGCCAGCAGTTCCCCGACAGGGGCAGGGACTGAAGCTTTCTTT.